This T cell receptor (beta chain) was documented in a study of blood T cell repertoires in COVID-19. Study context: COVID-19 samples from acute and convalescent phases originated in the United States, Italy and Spain. In each case, the material was cDNA or gDNA derived from T cells, B-cell-depleted T cells, or PBMCs.

Original methodology: Reference gene primer amplification gave nucleated cell count estimates. TCRdb's table, derived via immunoSEQ multiplex PCR, lists solely in-frame clones and lacks some. Clonal size and the V and J genes are those of that table, whereas D and trimming came from the DNA. Of over 45,000 clones in the sample, about four fifths were seen once. The TCR was taken from a human donor in a cohort sampled during active or convalescent COVID-19. The sequenced sample consisted of peripheral blood.

The CDR3 protein is CASSVPRGGLGTDTQYF. CDR3 bases: TGTGCCAGCAGCGTACCCCGGGGGGGCCTCGGCACAGATACGCAGTATTTT. This chain joins TRBV9 and TRBJ2-3; 8 bases are a match to TRBD2. CDR3 length equals 17 residues. Losses at the gene ends were 1 base for V and 1 base for J; bases not matched to a gene: 8. CDR1 is SGDLS, CDR2 YYNGEE, per germline.